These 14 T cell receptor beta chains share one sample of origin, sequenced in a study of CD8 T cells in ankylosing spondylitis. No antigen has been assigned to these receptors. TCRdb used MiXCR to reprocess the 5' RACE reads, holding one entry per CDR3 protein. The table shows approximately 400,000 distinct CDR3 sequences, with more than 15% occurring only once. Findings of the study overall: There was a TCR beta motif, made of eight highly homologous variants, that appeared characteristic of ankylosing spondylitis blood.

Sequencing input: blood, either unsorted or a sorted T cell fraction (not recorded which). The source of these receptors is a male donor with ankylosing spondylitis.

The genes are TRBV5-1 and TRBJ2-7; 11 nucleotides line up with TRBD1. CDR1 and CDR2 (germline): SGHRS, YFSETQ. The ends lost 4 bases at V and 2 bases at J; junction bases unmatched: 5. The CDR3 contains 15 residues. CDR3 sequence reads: CASSRAGQGAYEQYF. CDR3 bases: TGCGCCAGCAGCCGAGCGGGACAGGGGGCCTACGAGCAGTACTTC.

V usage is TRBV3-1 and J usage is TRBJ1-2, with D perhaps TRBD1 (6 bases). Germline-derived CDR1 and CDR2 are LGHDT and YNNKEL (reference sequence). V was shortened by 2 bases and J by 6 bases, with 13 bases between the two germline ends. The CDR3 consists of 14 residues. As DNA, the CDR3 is TGTGCCAGCAGCCAACATACAGGGAATGATGGCTACACCTTC. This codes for CASSQHTGNDGYTF.

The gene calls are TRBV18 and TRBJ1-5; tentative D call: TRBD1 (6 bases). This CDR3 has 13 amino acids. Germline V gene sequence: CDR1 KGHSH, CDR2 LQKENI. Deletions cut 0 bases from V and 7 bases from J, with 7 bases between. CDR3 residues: CASSPPQGQPQHF. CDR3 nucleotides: TGTGCCAGCTCACCACCCCAGGGGCAGCCCCAGCATTTT.

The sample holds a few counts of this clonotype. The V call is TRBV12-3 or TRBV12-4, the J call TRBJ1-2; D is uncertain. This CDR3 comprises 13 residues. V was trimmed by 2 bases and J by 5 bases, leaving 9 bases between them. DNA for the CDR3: TGTGCCAGCAGTTTACCGGGAGAATATGGCTACACCTTC. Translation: CASSLPGEYGYTF.

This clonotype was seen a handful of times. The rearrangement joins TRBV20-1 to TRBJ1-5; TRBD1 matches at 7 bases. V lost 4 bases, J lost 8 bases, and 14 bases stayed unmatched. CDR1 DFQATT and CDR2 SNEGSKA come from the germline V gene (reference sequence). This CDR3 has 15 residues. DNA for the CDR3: TGCAGTGCTACCCGGGACAGTTCCCCCAGTAAGCCCCAGCATTTT. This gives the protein CSATRDSSPSKPQHF.

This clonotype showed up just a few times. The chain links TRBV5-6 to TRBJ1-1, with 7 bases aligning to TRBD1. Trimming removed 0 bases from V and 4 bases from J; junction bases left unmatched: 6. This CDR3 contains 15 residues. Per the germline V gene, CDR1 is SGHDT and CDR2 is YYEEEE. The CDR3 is CASSLDKGAGTEAFF. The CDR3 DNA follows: TGTGCCAGCAGCTTGGATAAGGGGGCGGGCACTGAAGCTTTCTTT.

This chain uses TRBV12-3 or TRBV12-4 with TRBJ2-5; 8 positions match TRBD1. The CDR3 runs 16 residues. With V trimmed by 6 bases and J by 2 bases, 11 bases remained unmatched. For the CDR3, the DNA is TGTGCCAGCAGCCTCCTATTGACAGGGGTACAAGAGACCCAGTACTTC. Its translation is CASSLLLTGVQETQYF.

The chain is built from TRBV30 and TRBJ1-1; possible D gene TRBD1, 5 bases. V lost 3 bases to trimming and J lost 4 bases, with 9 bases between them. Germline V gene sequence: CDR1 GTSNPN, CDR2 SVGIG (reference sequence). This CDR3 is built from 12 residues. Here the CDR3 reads CAWRARVTEAFF. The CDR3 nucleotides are TGTGCCTGGAGAGCCAGGGTCACTGAAGCTTTCTTT.

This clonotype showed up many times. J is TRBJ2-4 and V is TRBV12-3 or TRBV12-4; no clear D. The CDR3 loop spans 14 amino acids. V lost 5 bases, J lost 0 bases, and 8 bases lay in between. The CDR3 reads CASSVREAKNIQYF. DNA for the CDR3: TGTGCCAGCAGTGTACGAGAAGCCAAAAACATTCAGTACTTC.

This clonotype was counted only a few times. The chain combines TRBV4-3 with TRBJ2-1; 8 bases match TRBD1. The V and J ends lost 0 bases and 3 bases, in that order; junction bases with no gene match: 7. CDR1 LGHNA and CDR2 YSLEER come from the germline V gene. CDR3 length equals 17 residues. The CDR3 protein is CASSQDAGQDLYNEQFF. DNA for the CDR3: TGCGCCAGCAGCCAAGACGCGGGACAGGACCTCTACAATGAGCAGTTCTTC.

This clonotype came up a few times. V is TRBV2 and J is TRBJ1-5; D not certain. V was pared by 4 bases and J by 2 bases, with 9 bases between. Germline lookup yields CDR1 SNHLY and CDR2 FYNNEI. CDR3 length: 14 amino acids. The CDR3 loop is CASSGNSGNQPQHF. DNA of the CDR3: TGTGCCAGCAGTGGGAATAGCGGCAATCAGCCCCAGCATTTT. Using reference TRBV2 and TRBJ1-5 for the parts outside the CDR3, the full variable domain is EPEVTQTPSHQVTQMGQEVILRCVPISNHLYFYWYRQILGQKVEFLVSFYNNEISEKSEIFDDQFSVERPDGSNFTLKIRSTKLEDSAMYFCASSGNSGNQPQHFGDGTRLSIL.

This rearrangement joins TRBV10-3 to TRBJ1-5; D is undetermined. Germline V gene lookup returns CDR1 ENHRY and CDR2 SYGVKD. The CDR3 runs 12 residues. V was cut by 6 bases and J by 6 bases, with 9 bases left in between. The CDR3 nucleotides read TGTGCCATCAGCGAGGAGGGTCAGCCCCAGCATTTT. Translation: CAISEEGQPQHF.

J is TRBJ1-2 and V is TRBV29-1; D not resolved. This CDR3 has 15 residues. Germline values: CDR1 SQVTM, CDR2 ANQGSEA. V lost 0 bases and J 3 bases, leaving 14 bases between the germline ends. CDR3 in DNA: TGCAGCGTTGAAGATGGACGGCCGGCCGACTATGGCTACACCTTC. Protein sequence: CSVEDGRPADYGYTF.

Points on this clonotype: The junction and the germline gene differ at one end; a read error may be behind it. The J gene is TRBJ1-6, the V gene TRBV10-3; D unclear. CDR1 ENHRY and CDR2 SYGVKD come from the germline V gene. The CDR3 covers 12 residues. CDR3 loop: CAIRASGGPVHF. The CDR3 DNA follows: TGTGCCATCAGAGCGTCGGGTGGACCCGTCCACTTT.